Listed here are 4 T cell receptor beta chains from one sample, sequenced in a study of T cells in Graves' hyperthyroidism and ophthalmopathy. RNA transcripts provided the source from which TCR beta CDR3 regions were amplified. In the first-round RT-PCR of the TCR CDR3, the HTBI primer set was used. TCRdb called the multiplex PCR reads again in MiXCR, with one record for every CDR3 protein. The sample has 450,000 to 700,000 distinct CDR3 sequences; just over 45% are singletons. Material: peripheral blood or thyroid tissue (not recorded which). The receptors were gathered from an adult woman with Graves' disease, either hyperthyroidism or ophthalmopathy (not recorded which).

The rearrangement links TRBV11-3 to TRBJ2-3; D is ambiguous. CDR3 length equals 13 residues. V was pared by 1 base and J by 2 bases, with 4 bases between. Per the germline V gene, CDR1 is SGHNT and CDR2 is YENEEA. As DNA, the CDR3 is TGTGCCAGCAGCTTAGGGACCACAGATACGCAGTATTTT. It codes for CASSLGTTDTQYF.

CDR3 DNA: TGTGCCACCAGTGGGAGGGATGCAGGCCACGAGCAGTACTTC. It translates to CATSGRDAGHEQYF. The chain carries TRBV24-1 and TRBJ2-7; possible D gene TRBD2, 6 bases. The CDR3 loop spans 14 amino acids. The germline gives CDR1 KGHDR, CDR2 SFDVKD. V lost 5 bases and J 5 bases, leaving 15 bases between the germline ends.

The CDR3 nucleotides are TGTGCCAGCAGTGTTCGCCATCAGGACACTGAAGCTTTCTTT. It encodes CASSVRHQDTEAFF. The rearrangement links TRBV6-4 to TRBJ1-1, with no clear D. The CDR3 is 14 amino acids. The germline gives CDR1 MRHNA, CDR2 SNTAGT. Trimming stripped 4 bases from V and 3 bases from J, with 12 bases between.

This clonotype was recorded a few times. The chain combines TRBV25-1 with TRBJ1-1; no reliable D call. Germline CDR1 is MGHDK and CDR2 is SYGVNS. The germline V and J ends were trimmed by 4 bases and 0 bases, with 9 bases remaining between them. CDR3 size: 14 residues. The DNA of the CDR3 is TGTGCCAGCAGTGGATGGGGATTGAACACTGAAGCTTTCTTT. This codes for CASSGWGLNTEAFF.